The T cell receptor (beta chain) described here comes from a study of OX40 agonist ivuxolimab in advanced cancers. About the study: Given to patients was ivuxolimab, an agonistic anti-OX40 (CD134) antibody. Patients were infused with ivuxolimab every 2 weeks at 0.01 to 10 mg/kg.

A history of autoimmune disease or systemic immunosuppression excluded patients. Produced via immunoSEQ multiplex PCR; TCRdb's table is partial and in-frame only. In the table there are about 46,000 clones, around 91% of which are singletons. The CDR3 is 17 amino acids. The germline V gene has CDR1 GTSNPN and CDR2 SVGIG (reference sequence). V lost 0 bases, J lost 3 bases, and 12 bases stayed unmatched. This chain joins TRBV30 and TRBJ2-3, with 7 bases identical to TRBD1. The sequence came from an adult with an advanced solid tumor such as melanoma, head and neck, liver or kidney cancer. The sample in question was CD4+ or CD8+ T cells sorted from blood, obtained in a trial of the OX40 agonist ivuxolimab. CDR3 region: CAWSVPEQGPPTDTQYF. CDR3 nucleotides: TGTGCCTGGAGTGTACCCGAACAGGGGCCGCCGACAGATACGCAGTATTTT.